One and the same sample provided the 20 T cell receptor beta chains below, sequenced in a study of T cell responses to AZD1222 COVID-19 vaccine (dated by TCRdb to the early 2020s). Taken with the paper, the label for time point translates to: baseline before first vaccination. Library preparation was by the immunoSEQ multiplex PCR assay. TCRdb re-hosts the immuneACCESS table, in-frame sequences only. Its copies lack some clones; in the studies checked, an unresolved V gene accounts for under half of them, and the cause for the rest is not known. Present in this sample are around 100,000 clones, around 87% of which were seen just once. 2.5% to 4% of the sample is taken by the ten largest. This specimen consisted of peripheral blood, obtained on day 0 of AZD1222 vaccination. The origin of the receptors is an adult in good health.

The sample holds one count of this clone. The chain recombines TRBV7-2 with TRBJ2-5, with 8 bases lining up with TRBD2. Trimming took 4 bases from V and 2 from J; bases not matched to a gene: 9. The CDR3 is made up of 16 amino acids. CDR1 SGHTA and CDR2 FQGNSA come from the germline V gene. The CDR3 nucleotides are TGTGCCAGCAGCTATCCCCCCTCTAGCGGGCAAGAGACCCAGTACTTC. It is translated as CASSYPPSSGQETQYF.

The rearrangement joins TRBV5-8 to TRBJ1-5; D is ambiguous. Trimming shortened V by 4 bases and J by 3 bases, and 14 bases separated the two germline ends. Germline V gene sequence: CDR1 SGHTS, CDR2 YDEGEE. The CDR3 length is 15 residues. In DNA, the CDR3 is TGTGCCAGCAGCCGCAGTGAGGGTACCAATCAGCCCCAGCATTTT. Its protein is CASSRSEGTNQPQHF.

The chain uses TRBV6-2 or TRBV6-3 and TRBJ1-2; perhaps TRBD1 as D (5 bases). The CDR3 length is 18 residues. Germline loops: CDR1 MNHEY, CDR2 SVGEGT. The V end lost 5 bases, the J end lost 4 bases, and 26 bases lay between the germline ends. The CDR3: CASSLEFRREDRGYGYTF. CDR3 in DNA: TGTGCCAGCAGTCTAGAATTTCGTCGGGAGGATAGGGGCTATGGCTACACCTTC.

This chain links TRBV5-1 with TRBJ1-2; possible D gene TRBD1, 5 bases. V lost 2 bases to trimming and J lost 4 bases, with 15 bases between them. Germline values: CDR1 SGHRS, CDR2 YFSETQ. The length of the CDR3 is 15 residues. The DNA for the CDR3 is TGCGCCAGCAGCTTCGGGACGGTGTCCCCCTATGGCTACACCTTC. Amino acid sequence: CASSFGTVSPYGYTF.

This chain links TRBV30 with TRBJ2-5; D is ambiguous. V shed 0 bases and J shed 3 bases, with 8 bases lying between them. The CDR3 extends over 13 amino acids. From germline, CDR1 is GTSNPN and CDR2 SVGIG (reference sequence). As DNA, the CDR3 is TGTGCCTGGAGTGTACGAAGGAAAGAGACCCAGTACTTC. Translation gives CAWSVRRKETQYF.

The chain links TRBV7-2 to TRBJ1-1; D not resolved. CDR3 length: 13 amino acids. Per germline, CDR1 SGHTA and CDR2 FQGNSA. Trimming took off 4 bases at V and 0 bases at J, with 6 bases between the two ends. The CDR3 sequence: CASSSQMNTEAFF. The CDR3 DNA sequence: TGTGCCAGCAGCTCACAGATGAACACTGAAGCTTTCTTT.

The rearrangement uses TRBV6-5 and TRBJ2-7, with TRBD2 matching 10 bases. V lost 2 bases and J lost 4; bases outside the gene matches: 5. The CDR3 sequence is 15 residues long. Germline V gives CDR1 MNHEY, CDR2 SVGAGI. The CDR3 DNA reads as TGTGCCAGCAGTTACCAGCCGACTAGCGGGTACGAGCAGTACTTC. Translation gives CASSYQPTSGYEQYF.

V is TRBV6-5 and J is TRBJ1-5; no reliable D call. Deletions cut 7 bases from V and 1 base from J, with 14 bases between. Germline lookup yields CDR1 MNHEY and CDR2 SVGAGI. CDR3 length: 15 amino acids. The CDR3 DNA sequence: TGTGCCAGCAAAAACTCGGGGAGGAGCAATCAGCCCCAGCATTTT. As protein: CASKNSGRSNQPQHF.

Points on this clone: Distinct nucleotide sequences in the sample also encode this CDR3. This chain connects TRBV3-1 (or the pseudogene TRBV3-2) to TRBJ1-2, with 9 positions matching TRBD1. V lost 3 bases and J lost 4; bases outside the gene matches: 0. Germline V gene lookup returns CDR1 LGHDT and CDR2 YNNKEL (reference sequence). This CDR3 region has 13 residues. The CDR3 spells CASSQTGGYGYTF. The CDR3 coding sequence is TGTGCCAGCAGCCAGACAGGGGGCTATGGCTACACCTTC.

V and J are TRBV7-8 and TRBJ1-6, with a possible D match to TRBD1 (5 bases). The V gene lost 7 bases and the J gene lost 7 bases, with 17 bases spanning the gap. This CDR3 region has 15 residues. Germline V gene lookup returns CDR1 SGHVS and CDR2 FQNEAQ. This CDR3 is CASNGRGAPNSPLHF. In DNA form, the CDR3 reads TGTGCCAGCAACGGTAGGGGAGCTCCGAATTCACCCCTCCACTTT.

This chain links TRBV20-1 with TRBJ2-1; D may be TRBD1 or TRBD2 (5 bases each). Germline lookup yields CDR1 DFQATT and CDR2 SNEGSKA (reference sequence). This CDR3 comprises 11 residues. The germline V and J ends were trimmed by 6 bases and 9 bases, with 12 bases remaining between them. The CDR3 loop is CSARDRREQFF. The CDR3 region has the DNA TGCAGTGCAAGGGACCGACGTGAGCAGTTCTTC.

V is TRBV7-8 and J is TRBJ2-1; 11 bases are shared with TRBD2. Looked up from germline, CDR1 is SGHVS and CDR2 is FQNEAQ. There are 22 residues in the CDR3. V lost 7 bases, J lost 0 bases, and 23 bases stayed unmatched. This CDR3 reads CASTLSWGAYETSGDSYNEQFF. The CDR3 nucleotides are TGTGCCAGCACCCTTTCGTGGGGGGCATACGAGACTAGCGGGGACTCCTACAATGAGCAGTTCTTC.

This chain joins TRBV19 and TRBJ1-1; D gene unclear. Germline-derived CDR1 and CDR2 are LNHDA and SQIVND (reference sequence). The V end lost 0 bases, the J end lost 4 bases, and 6 bases lay between the germline ends. The CDR3 sequence is 13 residues long. CDR3 sequence reads: CASSIDRGTEAFF. The DNA for the CDR3 is TGTGCCAGTAGTATAGATCGAGGCACTGAAGCTTTCTTT.

This rearrangement joins TRBV7-9 to TRBJ2-4; D is perhaps TRBD2 (6 bases). The CDR3 runs to 18 residues. Trimming removed 2 bases at V and 0 bases at J, with 17 bases between. Germline CDR1 SEHNR, CDR2 FQNEAQ (reference sequence). The CDR3, as DNA: TGTGCCAGCAGCTTAAGTTCGTGGCGGCGGGGAGCCAAAAACATTCAGTACTTC. Translating it yields CASSLSSWRRGAKNIQYF.

The chain couples TRBV9 to TRBJ1-2; TRBD1 matches at 9 bases. The CDR3 sequence is 15 residues long. CDR1 SGDLS and CDR2 YYNGEE come from the germline V gene. Losses at the gene ends were 5 bases for V and 2 bases for J; bases not matched to a gene: 7. The CDR3 bases are TGTGCCAGCAGAAACGCCGGGACAGGGAACTATGGCTACACCTTC. It codes for CASRNAGTGNYGYTF.

As concerns this clone: Other DNA sequences in this sample translate to the same CDR3. The chain carries TRBV19 and TRBJ2-3; tentative D call: TRBD2 (5 bases). Germline lookup yields CDR1 LNHDA and CDR2 SQIVND (reference sequence). Trimming removed 2 bases from V and 3 bases from J, with 6 bases in between. The CDR3 is 13 amino acids. CDR3 residues: CASSITGTDTQYF. DNA of the CDR3: TGTGCCAGTAGTATAACGGGAACAGATACGCAGTATTTT.

V is TRBV7-3 and J is TRBJ2-3; TRBD1 matches at 8 bases. The V and J ends lost 3 bases and 6 bases, in that order; junction bases with no gene match: 5. The V gene's germline CDR1 is SGHTA and CDR2 FQGTGA. The CDR3 spans 14 residues. Here the CDR3 DNA reads TGTGCCAGCAGCTTCTCAGGGGGCAGGGATACGCAGTATTTT. Protein product: CASSFSGGRDTQYF.

In its sample, this clone was seen a few times. The chain joins TRBV27 to TRBJ2-1; 13 bases align to TRBD2. Germline-derived CDR1 and CDR2 are MNHEY and SMNVEV (reference sequence). V lost 3 bases and J lost 4; bases outside the gene matches: 6. CDR3 length equals 17 residues. CDR3 nucleotide sequence: TGTGCCAGCAGTTTCATGGGACTAGCGGGACCTTACAATGAGCAGTTCTTC. Translating gives CASSFMGLAGPYNEQFF.

The chain recombines TRBV28 with TRBJ2-1, with a tentative D call TRBD2 (5 bases). V shed 5 bases and J shed 7 bases, with 15 bases lying between them. This CDR3 comprises 14 residues. Germline V gene sequence: CDR1 MDHEN, CDR2 SYDVKM. CDR3 loop: CASSGEPMRNEQFF. The CDR3 region has the DNA TGTGCCAGCAGTGGGGAGCCTATGAGGAATGAGCAGTTCTTC.

The chain joins TRBV7-9 to TRBJ1-2; D remains ambiguous. CDR1 and CDR2 from the germline V gene are SEHNR and FQNEAQ (reference sequence). V was shortened by 6 bases and J by 2 bases, with 22 bases between the two germline ends. This CDR3 has 17 residues. The CDR3, as DNA: TGTGCCAGCAGACCTAGGGTCCGCAGCCCTTCCAACTATGGCTACACCTTC. It codes for CASRPRVRSPSNYGYTF. The complete variable domain, with remaining parts taken from reference TRBV7-9 and TRBJ1-2, reads DTGVSQNPRHKITKRGQNVTFRCDPISEHNRLYWYRQTLGQGPEFLTYFQNEAQLEKSRLLSDRFSAERPKGSFSTLEIQRTEQGDSAMYLCASRPRVRSPSNYGYTFGSGTRLTVV.